A selection of T cell receptor beta chains follows, all from one sample in a study of blood T cell repertoires in COVID-19. Method: immunoSEQ multiplex PCR; TCRdb's copy keeps in-frame clones and lacks some. The profile shows under 150,000 clones, more than 65% of them singletons. The sample comprised peripheral blood. These receptors all stem from an elderly man with acute or convalescent COVID-19. The CDR3 runs from the conserved cysteine through the conserved F or W. A D gene is named only where the DNA matches it firmly. Not all rows give a size; the values are once, few, many and, for expanded clones, a class.

v_gene	abundance	j_gene	d_gene	CDR3aa	CDR3nt
TRBV5-1	-	TRBJ1-1	-	CASSPGQEYPEAFF	TGCGCCAGCAGCCCAGGTCAGGAATATCCTGAAGCTTTCTTT
TRBV7-2	-	TRBJ2-5	TRBD1	CASSLRFGTAINQETQYF	TGTGCCAGCAGCTTAAGGTTTGGGACAGCAATAAATCAAGAGACCCAGTACTTC
TRBV4-3	-	TRBJ2-1	-	CASSQDYYNEQFF	TGCGCCAGCAGCCAAGATTACTACAATGAGCAGTTCTTC
TRBV10-3	-	TRBJ2-1	TRBD1	CAISDSTGEANEQFF	TGTGCCATCAGTGATTCGACAGGGGAGGCTAATGAGCAGTTCTTC
TRBV6-4	-	TRBJ1-1	TRBD1	CASKPQGESPNTEAFF	TGTGCCAGCAAACCCCAGGGGGAATCCCCGAACACTGAAGCTTTCTTT
TRBV5-1	-	TRBJ2-7	TRBD1	CASSPMTGGRGEQYF	TGCGCCAGCAGCCCGATGACAGGGGGACGGGGAGAGCAGTACTTC
TRBV5-1	-	TRBJ2-2	-	CASAPGAVGELFF	TGCGCCAGCGCCCCAGGGGCGGTCGGGGAGCTGTTTTTT
TRBV7-2	-	TRBJ1-4	TRBD1	CASSWWTGAGEKLFF	TGTGCCAGCAGTTGGTGGACAGGGGCCGGGGAAAAACTGTTTTTT
TRBV7-2	-	TRBJ2-1	-	CASSSEGREQFF	TGTGCCAGCAGCTCCGAGGGTAGAGAGCAGTTCTTC
TRBV6-5	once	TRBJ2-2	-	CASQGGAANTGELFF	TGTGCCAGCCAAGGGGGGGCCGCGAACACCGGGGAGCTGTTTTTT
TRBV18	-	TRBJ2-1	TRBD1	CASSPRGQGDDEQFF	TGTGCCAGCTCACCACGTGGACAGGGTGACGATGAGCAGTTCTTC
TRBV6-2/TRBV6-3	-	TRBJ1-4	-	CASSTWGRVNEKLFF	TGTGCCAGCAGTACCTGGGGGCGCGTTAATGAAAAACTGTTTTTT
TRBV2	-	TRBJ1-3	-	CASNLQGNTIYF	TGTGCCAGCAATTTACAGGGAAACACCATATATTTT
TRBV18	-	TRBJ2-1	-	CASSPPTRRDEQFF	TGTGCCAGCTCACCACCCACCCGGAGGGATGAGCAGTTCTTC
TRBV28	-	TRBJ2-7	-	CASRTDSQFSYEQYF	TGTGCCAGCAGAACGGACAGCCAATTCTCCTACGAGCAGTACTTC
TRBV5-6	few	TRBJ1-2	-	CASSAGSNYGYTF	TGTGCCAGCAGCGCCGGGAGTAACTATGGCTACACCTTC
TRBV7-2	-	TRBJ1-2	TRBD1	CASSLTGGAGYGYTF	TGTGCCAGCAGCCTAACAGGGGGCGCCGGCTATGGCTACACCTTC
TRBV2	-	TRBJ2-5	-	CASNGLGGGETQYF	TGTGCCAGCAATGGCCTAGGAGGTGGGGAGACCCAGTACTTC
TRBV7-9	-	TRBJ2-7	-	CASRPKAGSSYEQYF	TGTGCCAGCAGGCCGAAGGCGGGATCCTCCTACGAGCAGTACTTC
TRBV7-2	-	TRBJ2-1	TRBD1	CASSPETGANEQFF	TGTGCCAGCAGCCCCGAAACAGGGGCGAATGAGCAGTTCTTC
TRBV2	-	TRBJ1-6	TRBD1	CASRPGQGAGNSPLHF	TGTGCCAGCAGGCCGGGACAGGGGGCAGGGAATTCACCCCTCCACTTT
TRBV25-1	-	TRBJ2-1	TRBD2	CAALLGPGGSYNEQFF	TGTGCCGCTCTCTTAGGTCCGGGGGGCTCCTACAATGAGCAGTTCTTC
TRBV10-3	-	TRBJ2-3	TRBD2	CAISERTSGTDTQYF	TGTGCCATCAGTGAACGGACTAGCGGCACAGATACGCAGTATTTT
TRBV30	-	TRBJ1-4	-	CAWSYGGEKLFF	TGTGCCTGGAGTTACGGGGGGGAAAAACTGTTTTTT
TRBV29-1	-	TRBJ2-5	-	CSVCMGGETQYF	TGCAGCGTTTGTATGGGGGGAGAGACCCAGTACTTC
TRBV5-1	-	TRBJ1-4	TRBD1	CASSSPGQGNEKLFF	TGCGCCAGCAGCTCGCCGGGACAGGGCAATGAAAAACTGTTTTTT
TRBV7-9	-	TRBJ1-4	TRBD1	CASSYRGDEKLFF	TGTGCCAGCTCTTACAGGGGCGATGAAAAACTGTTTTTT
TRBV4-2	-	TRBJ1-2	-	CASSQEGGGGYTF	TGTGCCAGCAGCCAAGAGGGGGGTGGTGGCTACACCTTC
TRBV7-9	-	TRBJ1-2	TRBD1	CASSLGQGTGGYTF	TGTGCCAGCAGCTTGGGACAGGGAACGGGTGGCTACACCTTC
TRBV6-5	once	TRBJ1-2	TRBD1	CASRSPGQTDYGYTF	TGTGCCAGCAGGTCTCCGGGACAGACAGACTATGGCTACACCTTC
TRBV9	few	TRBJ2-7	-	CASSAGILGEQYF	TGTGCCAGCAGCGCCGGGATTCTTGGCGAGCAGTACTTC
TRBV7-2	-	TRBJ1-1	TRBD1	CASSSTTGKGAEAFF	TGTGCCAGCAGCTCGACGACAGGGAAGGGGGCTGAAGCTTTCTTT
TRBV3-1/TRBV3-2	-	TRBJ2-5	-	CASSPGGRGVQETQYF	TGTGCCAGCAGTCCGGGCGGCAGGGGAGTCCAAGAGACCCAGTACTTC
TRBV3-1/TRBV3-2	few	TRBJ1-1	TRBD1	CASSQGTGLYTEAFF	TGTGCCAGCAGCCAGGGGACAGGGTTGTACACTGAAGCTTTCTTT
TRBV7-2	few	TRBJ2-3	-	CASSLARADTQYF	TGTGCCAGCAGCTTAGCGCGGGCAGATACGCAGTATTTT
TRBV20-1	-	TRBJ2-1	-	CSASQLGYNEQFF	TGCAGTGCTAGTCAACTAGGGTACAATGAGCAGTTCTTC
TRBV9	few	TRBJ1-3	-	CASSLTVSGNTIYF	TGTGCCAGCAGCCTCACGGTCTCTGGAAACACCATATATTTT
TRBV5-1	-	TRBJ2-7	TRBD1	CASSQGQGANEQYF	TGCGCCAGCAGCCAAGGACAGGGGGCGAATGAGCAGTACTTC
TRBV3-1/TRBV3-2	few	TRBJ2-7	TRBD2	CASSQSLASGTYEQYF	TGTGCCAGCAGCCAAAGTCTTGCTAGCGGAACCTACGAGCAGTACTTC
TRBV5-5	few	TRBJ2-2	-	CASSARVSGELFF	TGTGCCAGCAGCGCCAGGGTATCCGGGGAGCTGTTTTTT
TRBV25-1	-	TRBJ2-7	TRBD2	CASSELAGGYIYEQYF	TGTGCCAGCAGTGAGCTAGCGGGGGGGTATATCTACGAGCAGTACTTC
TRBV4-2	-	TRBJ1-2	TRBD1	CASSQAGGAYGYTF	TGTGCCAGCAGCCAAGCAGGGGGAGCCTATGGCTACACCTTC
TRBV3-1/TRBV3-2	-	TRBJ2-5	TRBD2	CASRLSAGGKTQYF	TGTGCCAGCAGACTCTCAGCGGGGGGAAAGACCCAGTACTTC
TRBV28	-	TRBJ2-7	TRBD2	CASRPTGGNYEQYF	TGTGCCAGCAGACCGACGGGGGGTAACTACGAGCAGTACTTC
TRBV19	-	TRBJ1-5	-	CASRSWGGQPQHF	TGTGCCAGTAGAAGCTGGGGGGGACAGCCCCAGCATTTT
TRBV7-9	-	TRBJ2-1	-	CASSKTAGPDDEQFF	TGTGCCAGCAGTAAGACCGCGGGACCCGATGATGAGCAGTTCTTC
TRBV6-5	-	TRBJ2-4	-	CASSYAGNIQYF	TGTGCCAGCAGCTATGCTGGTAACATTCAGTACTTC
TRBV18	-	TRBJ2-5	TRBD2	CASSGTTQETQYF	TGTGCCAGCTCCGGGACTACACAAGAGACCCAGTACTTC
TRBV30	-	TRBJ1-2	TRBD1	CAWTGGERNYGYTF	TGTGCCTGGACAGGGGGCGAGAGGAACTATGGCTACACCTTC
TRBV5-4	-	TRBJ1-1	-	CASSRGAGMGTEAFF	TGTGCCAGCAGCCGGGGGGCAGGGATGGGCACTGAAGCTTTCTTT
TRBV19	once	TRBJ2-1	-	CASTHNNEQFF	TGTGCCAGTACACACAACAATGAGCAGTTCTTC